The 4 T cell receptor beta chains below all came from one sample that was sequenced in a study of T cell clonotyping in hematopoietic cell transplantation. Produced via immunoSEQ multiplex PCR; TCRdb's table is partial and in-frame only. The sample yields approximately 9,300 clones, 80% to 90% seen once. Time point here: recipient sample about 28 days before transplant, after cytoreduction. This sample comprised peripheral blood mononuclear cells, obtained before stem cell transplant. These receptors all stem from a woman aged 45-60 years with chronic myeloid leukemia. Some clones in this sample may be carry-over from other donors' samples.

This clone was detected only a few times. This sequence joins TRBV5-5 and TRBJ2-1, with 10 bases that match TRBD1. With V trimmed by 0 bases and J by 8 bases, 2 bases remained unmatched. Germline-derived CDR1 and CDR2 are SGHKS and YYEKEE (reference sequence). The CDR3 runs to 14 residues. CDR3 amino acids: CASSLEGQGHEQFF. In DNA, the CDR3 is TGTGCCAGCAGCTTGGAGGGACAGGGGCATGAGCAGTTCTTC.

The V call is TRBV9, the J call TRBJ2-3, with 11 bases aligning to TRBD2. V was pared by 3 bases and J by 4 bases, with 4 bases of the junction left unmatched. In germline, CDR1 is SGDLS, CDR2 YYNGEE. The CDR3 runs 15 residues. The CDR3 loop is CASSATSGSADTQYF. Written as DNA, the CDR3 is TGTGCCAGCAGCGCTACTAGCGGGAGTGCAGATACGCAGTATTTT.

This rearrangement joins TRBV4-1 to TRBJ2-2; unclear D gene. Trimming shortened V by 4 bases and J by 5 bases, and 17 bases separated the two germline ends. Per the germline V gene, CDR1 is MGHRA and CDR2 is YSYEKL. This CDR3 spans 16 amino acids. This CDR3 is CASSRSSTRDTGELFF. CDR3 nucleotides: TGCGCCAGCAGCCGAAGTTCAACAAGGGATACCGGGGAGCTGTTTTTT.

This sequence joins TRBV30 and TRBJ1-5; D uncertain. The CDR3 loop spans 12 amino acids. Germline CDR1 is GTSNPN and CDR2 is SVGIG (reference sequence). Trimming left V 2 bases short and J 12 bases short, with 14 bases between. The CDR3 reads CAWSSGGGSQHF. The CDR3 nucleotides are TGTGCCTGGAGTTCGGGTGGAGGGAGCCAGCATTTT.